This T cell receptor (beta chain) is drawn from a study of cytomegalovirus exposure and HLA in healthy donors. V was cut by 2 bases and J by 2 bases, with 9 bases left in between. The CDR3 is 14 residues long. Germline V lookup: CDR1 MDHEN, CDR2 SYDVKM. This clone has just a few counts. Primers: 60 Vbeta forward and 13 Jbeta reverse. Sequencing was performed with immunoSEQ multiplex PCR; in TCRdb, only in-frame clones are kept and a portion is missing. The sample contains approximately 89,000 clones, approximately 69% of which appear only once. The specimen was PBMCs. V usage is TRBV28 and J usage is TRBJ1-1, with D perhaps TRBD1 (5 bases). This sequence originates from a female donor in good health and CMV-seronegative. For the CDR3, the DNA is TGTGCCAGCAGTTTAAGGCGGGACAACACTGAAGCTTTCTTT. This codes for CASSLRRDNTEAFF.